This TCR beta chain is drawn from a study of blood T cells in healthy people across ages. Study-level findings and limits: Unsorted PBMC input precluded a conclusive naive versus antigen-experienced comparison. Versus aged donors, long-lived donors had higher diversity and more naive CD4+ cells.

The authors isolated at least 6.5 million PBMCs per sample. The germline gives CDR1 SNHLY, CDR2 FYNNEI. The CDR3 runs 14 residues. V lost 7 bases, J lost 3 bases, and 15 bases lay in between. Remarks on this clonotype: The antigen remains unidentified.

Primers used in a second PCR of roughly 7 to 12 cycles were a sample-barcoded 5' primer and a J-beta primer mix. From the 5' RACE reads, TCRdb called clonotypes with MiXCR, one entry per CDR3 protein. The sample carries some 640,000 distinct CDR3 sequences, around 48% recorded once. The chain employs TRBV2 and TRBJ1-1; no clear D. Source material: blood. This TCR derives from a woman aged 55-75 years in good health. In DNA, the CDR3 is TGTGCCAGCATCTTGGGCCCAAGGGACACTGAAGCTTTCTTT. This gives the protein CASILGPRDTEAFF.